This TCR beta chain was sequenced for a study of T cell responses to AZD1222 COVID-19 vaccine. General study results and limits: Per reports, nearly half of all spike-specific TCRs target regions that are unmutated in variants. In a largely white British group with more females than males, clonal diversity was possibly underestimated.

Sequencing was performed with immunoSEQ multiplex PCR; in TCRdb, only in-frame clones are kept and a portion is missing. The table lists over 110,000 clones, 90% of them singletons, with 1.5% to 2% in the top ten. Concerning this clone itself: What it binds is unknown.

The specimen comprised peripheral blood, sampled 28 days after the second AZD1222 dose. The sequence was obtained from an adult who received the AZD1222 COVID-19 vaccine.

For the CDR3, the DNA is TGTGCCAGTAGTATTGGCGCCAGGAGCTACGAGCAGTACTTC. Its protein is CASSIGARSYEQYF. This chain joins TRBV19 and TRBJ2-7; D unclear. The CDR3 sequence is 14 residues long. Germline CDR1 and CDR2: LNHDA and SQIVND (reference sequence). V was pared by 3 bases and J by 3 bases, with 12 bases between.